This T cell receptor beta chain was obtained from a study of response to subunit inactivated influenza vaccine. Findings and caveats of the study: There was a suggestion from the authors that each seasonal influenza vaccination recruits few new T cells.

Details on this clonotype: The antigen is unknown.

TCRdb reprocessed the RT-PCR reads via MiXCR and lists one record per CDR3 protein. The data hold more than 450,000 distinct CDR3 sequences, with about an eighth observed a single time. The CDR3 is made up of 15 amino acids. Germline CDR1 is LGHNA and CDR2 is YSLEER. The V and J ends lost 3 bases and 9 bases respectively, with 18 bases between them. This chain links TRBV4-3 with TRBJ2-1; perhaps TRBD2 as D (7 bases). This TCR was sampled from a man in his fifties or sixties who received an inactivated influenza vaccine. Material: PBMCs from blood, obtained on the day of vaccination. The CDR3 region is CASSHRWTGGGEQFF. The CDR3 bases are TGCGCCAGCAGCCACCGATGGACGGGGGGCGGTGAGCAGTTCTTC.